This T cell receptor beta chain derives from a study of control samples from healthy donors and cancer patients. The data were produced by immunoSEQ multiplex PCR, yet TCRdb's version contains in-frame clones alone and is incomplete. This table holds 150,000 to 200,000 clones, about nine tenths found once. V was cut by 0 bases and J by 3 bases, with 11 bases left in between. The CDR3 extends over 16 amino acids. The germline CDR1 and CDR2 sequences are LGHNA and YNFKEQ. This sequence joins TRBV4-2 and TRBJ1-4; the D gene is possibly TRBD1 (5 bases). This clonotype was sampled from a woman in her twenties or thirties in good health. The material sequenced was blood. In DNA form, the CDR3 reads TGTGCCAGCAGCCAAGATCGGGGGAGAGCTAATGAAAAACTGTTTTTT. This encodes CASSQDRGRANEKLFF.